This entry lists 21 T cell receptor beta chains sequenced from one sample in a study of early T cells in non-severe SARS-CoV-2 infection (dated by TCRdb to 2020 to 2022). The protocol used for the library was 5' RACE. The data were produced on a NextSeq 500. Using fastp at Q25 and MiXCR, TCRdb reprocessed the public reads and kept productive beta chains. Every CDR3 protein is listed once, alongside the most common genes and DNA of its rows. In this sample the table shows tens of thousands of distinct CDR3 sequences, around 13% of which occur a single time. The ten biggest clones cover approximately 1.1% of the sample. The sequenced sample consisted of whole blood. The receptors shown here come from an adult who was a healthcare worker with PCR-confirmed SARS-CoV-2 infection or an uninfected control (not recorded which).

This sequence joins TRBV7-9 and TRBJ2-3, with D tentatively TRBD1 (5 bases). Deletions cut 2 bases from V and 0 bases from J, with 9 bases between. CDR1 and CDR2 (germline): SEHNR, FQNEAQ (reference sequence). This CDR3 comprises 15 residues. CDR3 residues: CASSLIAGSTDTQYF. DNA of the CDR3: TGTGCCAGCAGCTTAATCGCAGGGAGCACAGATACGCAGTATTTT.

This clonotype has only a few counts. The CDR3 DNA reads as TGTGCCAGCAGCAAACTAGCGTACAGCACAGATACGCAGTATTTT. Translation gives CASSKLAYSTDTQYF. The chain couples TRBV11-2 to TRBJ2-3; TRBD2 matches 7 bases. CDR1 and CDR2 from the germline V gene are SGHAT and FQNNGV. V lost 5 bases to trimming and J lost 0 bases; unmatched junction nucleotides: 5. The CDR3 sequence is 15 residues long. Complete variable domain (other parts from reference TRBV11-2 and TRBJ2-3): EAGVAQSPRYKIIEKRQSVAFWCNPISGHATLYWYQQILGQGPKLLIQFQNNGVVDDSQLPKDRFSAERLKGVDSTLKIQPAKLEDSAVYLCASSKLAYSTDTQYFGPGTRLTVL.

This clonotype was counted a few times. The chain has TRBV29-1 and TRBJ1-1; no reliable D call. The CDR3 spans 9 residues. V was trimmed by 7 bases and J by 5 bases, leaving 5 bases between them. CDR1 is SQVTM and CDR2 is ANQGSEA in the germline V gene. Here the CDR3 DNA reads TGCAGCGACACTACTGAAGCTTTCTTT. Residues: CSDTTEAFF.

This clonotype came up a few times. This chain joins TRBV11-2 and TRBJ2-1; D gene unclear. The CDR3 has 12 residues. Trimming removed 1 base at V and 12 bases at J, with 10 bases between. The germline CDR1 and CDR2 sequences are SGHAT and FQNNGV. The CDR3 protein is CASSLGPPGQFF. For the CDR3, the DNA is TGTGCCAGCAGCTTAGGTCCCCCGGGGCAGTTCTTC.

This rearrangement joins TRBV2 to TRBJ1-2; D unresolved. The CDR3 covers 12 residues. Trimming took off 3 bases at V and 8 bases at J, with 10 bases between the two ends. The germline CDR1 and CDR2 sequences are SNHLY and FYNNEI. The CDR3 region is CASSDRAGGYTF. The CDR3 DNA follows: TGTGCCAGCAGTGACCGGGCGGGAGGCTACACCTTC.

There are many counts of this clonotype. The rearrangement links TRBV6-2 or TRBV6-3 to TRBJ1-2; D remains ambiguous. The CDR3 consists of 13 residues. Germline loops: CDR1 MNHEY, CDR2 SVGEGT. V was trimmed by 4 bases and J by 6 bases, leaving 12 bases between them. The CDR3 sequence: CASSFLYGNGYTF. The CDR3 nucleotides read TGTGCCAGCAGTTTCCTCTACGGCAATGGCTACACCTTC.

The V and J genes are TRBV12-3 or TRBV12-4 and TRBJ1-2; 7 bases line up with TRBD1. J gave up 3 bases and V 6 bases, and 7 bases lay outside the gene matches. This CDR3 is built from 14 residues. CDR3 nucleotide sequence: TGTGCCAGCAGCCTCCGGGACAGACACTATGGCTACACCTTC. Protein sequence: CASSLRDRHYGYTF.

In regard to this clonotype: A much more abundant neighbour one base away suggests this may be a read error. The chain joins TRBV10-3 to TRBJ2-5; a weak D match, TRBD1 (5 bases). Germline V CDR1 and CDR2: ENHRY, SYGVKD. The CDR3 has 11 amino acids. V shed 11 bases and J shed 2 bases, with 9 bases lying between them. The DNA for the CDR3 is TGTGCCGTCAAGGGGCAAGAGACCCAGTACTTC. It is translated as CAVKGQETQYF.

Only a few counts were recorded for this clonotype. V and J are TRBV6-1 and TRBJ2-2, with 12 bases fitting TRBD2. Trimming removed 4 bases from V and 3 bases from J; junction bases left unmatched: 0. The length of the CDR3 is 15 residues. CDR1 MNHNS and CDR2 SASEGT come from the germline V gene. CDR3 protein: CASSGLAGDTGELFF. CDR3 sequence (DNA): TGTGCCAGCAGTGGACTAGCGGGGGACACCGGGGAGCTGTTTTTT.

In this sample, this clonotype turned up a few times. The CDR3 loop is CASSLTRGAPGELFF. The DNA of the CDR3 is TGTGCCAGCAGCCTCACCCGGGGGGCCCCCGGGGAGCTGTTTTTT. The chain couples TRBV28 to TRBJ2-2, with D tentatively TRBD2 (7 bases). V lost 6 bases to trimming and J lost 6 bases, with 17 bases between them. Germline V gives CDR1 MDHEN, CDR2 SYDVKM. The CDR3 spans 15 residues.

This chain connects TRBV4-2 to TRBJ2-4; 13 nucleotides align to TRBD2. In germline, CDR1 is LGHNA, CDR2 YNFKEQ. This CDR3 region has 18 residues. Germline trimming cut 1 base from V and 7 bases from J; bases unmatched to any gene: 10. DNA for the CDR3: TGTGCCAGCAGCCAAGTCGGACTAGCGGGAGCTGACGCGAACATTCAGTACTTC. Residues: CASSQVGLAGADANIQYF.

This sequence joins TRBV3-1 and TRBJ1-6; D is undetermined. V lost 2 bases and J lost 0, with 5 bases in between. The germline CDR1 and CDR2 sequences are LGHDT and YNNKEL (reference sequence). The CDR3 consists of 15 residues. CDR3 sequence reads: CASSQFRSYNSPLHF. In nucleotides, the CDR3 is TGTGCCAGCAGCCAATTCCGCTCCTATAATTCACCCCTCCACTTT.

This clonotype was recorded a few times. This chain uses TRBV19 with TRBJ2-2; D uncertain. The length of the CDR3 is 12 residues. CDR1 and CDR2 from the germline V gene are LNHDA and SQIVND (reference sequence). The germline V and J ends were trimmed by 7 bases and 3 bases, with 6 bases remaining between them. In DNA form, the CDR3 reads TGTGCCAGTATCGCAGACACCGGGGAGCTGTTTTTT. It translates to CASIADTGELFF. The complete variable domain, with remaining parts taken from reference TRBV19 and TRBJ2-2, reads DGGITQSPKYLFRKEGQNVTLSCEQNLNHDAMYWYRQDPGQGLRLIYYSQIVNDFQKGDIAEGYSVSREKKESFPLTVTSAQKNPTAFYLCASIADTGELFFGEGSRLTVL.

The chain links TRBV28 to TRBJ1-6; 9 bases are shared with TRBD1. V trimming: 5 bases; J trimming: 11 bases; junction bases outside the gene matches: 4. This CDR3 is 13 amino acids long. The germline V gene has CDR1 MDHEN and CDR2 SYDVKM. The CDR3 loop reads CASSRTGDTPLHF. CDR3 coding DNA: TGTGCCAGCAGTCGGACAGGGGATACACCCCTCCACTTT.

This clonotype was detected ten times or more. The rearrangement uses TRBV24-1 and TRBJ2-2; 8 bases line up with TRBD1. The germline CDR1 and CDR2 sequences are KGHDR and SFDVKD. The junction had 7 bases not matched to a gene; V was cut back by 3 bases and J by 2 bases. This CDR3 is 17 amino acids long. The CDR3 here is CATSDPPGGPNTGELFF. The CDR3 DNA reads as TGTGCCACCAGTGATCCACCAGGGGGCCCTAACACCGGGGAGCTGTTTTTT.

This clonotype occurred a few times. The chain recombines TRBV5-1 with TRBJ2-1; D unresolved. V was cut by 0 bases and J by 9 bases, with 7 bases left in between. This CDR3 has 12 residues. Germline V gives CDR1 SGHRS, CDR2 YFSETQ. The CDR3 spells CASSLASGEQFF. CDR3 in DNA: TGCGCCAGCAGCTTGGCCTCGGGTGAGCAGTTCTTC.

This clonotype was recorded a few times. The chain uses TRBV7-9 and TRBJ1-4; the D is unclear. The CDR3 is made up of 16 amino acids. The V end was cut by 4 bases, the J end by 6 bases, with 18 bases between. CDR1 SEHNR and CDR2 FQNEAQ come from the germline V gene (reference sequence). The CDR3 DNA is TGTGCCAGCAGCTCCCTTGCAGTGCCGCGGTATGAAAAACTGTTTTTT. Its translation: CASSSLAVPRYEKLFF.

V is TRBV2 and J is TRBJ2-6; the D is unclear. Germline values: CDR1 SNHLY, CDR2 FYNNEI. Trimming pared 6 bases from V and 3 bases from J, leaving 9 bases between. This CDR3 has 14 residues. CDR3: CASRTSSGANVLTF. DNA for the CDR3: TGTGCCAGCAGAACGTCGAGTGGGGCCAACGTCCTGACTTTC.

This chain joins TRBV30 and TRBJ2-4; tentatively, D is TRBD1 (5 bases). The CDR3 has 13 residues. Trimming removed 3 bases at V and 6 bases at J, with 12 bases between. Germline V CDR1 and CDR2: GTSNPN, SVGIG (reference sequence). The DNA for the CDR3 is TGTGCCTGGAGAACAGGTTCGGGAAACATTCAGTACTTC. Protein sequence: CAWRTGSGNIQYF.

This clonotype was detected ten times or more. V usage is TRBV3-1 and J usage is TRBJ2-1; 16 nucleotides agree with TRBD2. J was trimmed by 15 bases and V by 8 bases; bases with no gene match: 13. The germline V gene has CDR1 LGHDT and CDR2 YNNKEL (reference sequence). This CDR3 contains 15 residues. The CDR3 region is CASSPSGTSGRALFF. DNA of the CDR3: TGTGCCAGCTCCCCCTCCGGGACTAGCGGGAGGGCCCTGTTCTTC.

The chain links TRBV29-1 to TRBJ2-3; D gene ambiguous. The CDR3 runs to 14 residues. V was shortened by 6 bases and J by 0 bases, with 13 bases between the two germline ends. Germline-derived CDR1 and CDR2 are SQVTM and ANQGSEA. The CDR3 is CSVLSRISTDTQYF. DNA of the CDR3: TGCAGCGTCCTGTCTAGAATTAGCACAGATACGCAGTATTTT.